A selection of T cell receptor beta chains follows, all from one sample in a study of identical twins. TCRdb independently ran MiXCR on the 5' RACE reads; one entry per CDR3 protein. The sample shows about 250,000 distinct CDR3 sequences, approximately 8.3% of them seen only once. The same data also contributed to another study, on yellow fever vaccine responses in identical twins.

Material: CD8+ T cells sorted from blood. All receptors come from a woman younger than 35 in good health. The CDR3 runs from the conserved cysteine through the conserved F or W. A D gene is named only where the DNA matches it firmly. Some rows have no size entry. The others give once, few or many, or a class for an expanded clone.

V gene: TRBV20-1; J gene: TRBJ2-2; clone size: many; D gene: TRBD2; CDR3 DNA: TGCAGTGCTAGAGGGGTTAGCGGGAGGGCCGTGGACACCGGGGAGCTGTTTTTT; CDR3 protein: CSARGVSGRAVDTGELFF
V gene: TRBV7-9; J gene: TRBJ2-1; clone size: -; D gene: -; CDR3 DNA: TGTGCCAGCAGCTCTTCAGGGGGGACTGAGCAGTTCTTC; CDR3 protein: CASSSSGGTEQFF
V gene: TRBV7-3; J gene: TRBJ2-3; clone size: many; D gene: -; CDR3 DNA: TGTGCCAGCAGCTTAATCCCCACAGATACGCAGTATTTT; CDR3 protein: CASSLIPTDTQYF
V gene: TRBV7-6; J gene: TRBJ2-1; clone size: -; D gene: TRBD2; CDR3 DNA: TGTGCCAGCAGCTTTCCCGCGGGGGAACTCTCAAATGAGCAGTTCTTC; CDR3 protein: CASSFPAGELSNEQFF
V gene: TRBV7-2; J gene: TRBJ2-3; clone size: few; D gene: TRBD2; CDR3 DNA: TGTGCCAGCAGCCCCGGACTAGCGGGATACGATACGCAGTATTTT; CDR3 protein: CASSPGLAGYDTQYF
V gene: TRBV28; J gene: TRBJ2-3; clone size: few; D gene: TRBD2; CDR3 DNA: TGTGCCAGCAGACCGCTAGCGGACACAGATACGCAGTATTTT; CDR3 protein: CASRPLADTDTQYF
V gene: TRBV12-3/TRBV12-4; J gene: TRBJ2-7; clone size: many; D gene: -; CDR3 DNA: TGTGCCAGCAGTTTTGAGGAAGGGGGCTACGAGCAGTACTTC; CDR3 protein: CASSFEEGGYEQYF
V gene: TRBV20-1; J gene: TRBJ1-4; clone size: few; D gene: -; CDR3 DNA: TGCAGTGCGGCTCGTGGACAGTTAGAAGGAAAACTGTTTTTT; CDR3 protein: CSAARGQLEGKLFF
V gene: TRBV4-3; J gene: TRBJ2-6; clone size: few; D gene: -; CDR3 DNA: TGCGCCAGCAGCCAATGGGGGAGCCCGAACTCTGGGGCCAACGTCCTGACTTTC; CDR3 protein: CASSQWGSPNSGANVLTF
V gene: TRBV11-2; J gene: TRBJ2-1; clone size: -; D gene: -; CDR3 DNA: TGTGCCAGCAGCTTAGTAAGCCTAGCAGTCGGTCCCTACAATGAGCAGTTCTTC; CDR3 protein: CASSLVSLAVGPYNEQFF
V gene: TRBV6-1; J gene: TRBJ2-3; clone size: many; D gene: TRBD2; CDR3 DNA: TGTGCCAGCAGCCGACTAGCGCTAAGCACAGATACGCAGTATTTT; CDR3 protein: CASSRLALSTDTQYF
V gene: TRBV12-3/TRBV12-4; J gene: TRBJ2-7; clone size: many; D gene: TRBD2; CDR3 DNA: TGTGCCAGCAGTTTCCCAGGGGCTAGCGGGGACGAGCAGTACTTC; CDR3 protein: CASSFPGASGDEQYF
V gene: TRBV7-6; J gene: TRBJ2-7; clone size: -; D gene: TRBD2; CDR3 DNA: TGTGCCAGCAGCTTAGCGAAAGGACTAGCGGGAGACCTCGGAGACGAGCAGTACTTC; CDR3 protein: CASSLAKGLAGDLGDEQYF
V gene: TRBV6-1; J gene: TRBJ2-5; clone size: many; D gene: -; CDR3 DNA: TGTGCCAGCAGTCTTAGGGGGGGGGAAGAGACCCAGTACTTC; CDR3 protein: CASSLRGGEETQYF
V gene: TRBV29-1; J gene: TRBJ2-1; clone size: few; D gene: TRBD2; CDR3 DNA: TGCAGCGTTGAAGATAGCGGGGGAGGCTCCTACAATGAGCAGTTCTTC; CDR3 protein: CSVEDSGGGSYNEQFF
V gene: TRBV28; J gene: TRBJ2-3; clone size: many; D gene: -; CDR3 DNA: TGTGCCAGCAGTTTGGGAGTGGGCACAGATACGCAGTATTTT; CDR3 protein: CASSLGVGTDTQYF
V gene: TRBV20-1; J gene: TRBJ2-7; clone size: few; D gene: -; CDR3 DNA: TGCAGTGCTAGAAGCGCATCCGGGACTTCCTCCTACGAGCAGTACTTC; CDR3 protein: CSARSASGTSSYEQYF
V gene: TRBV5-1; J gene: TRBJ2-7; clone size: many; D gene: TRBD2; CDR3 DNA: TGCGCCAGCAGAGTAGGAACTAGCGGGACCTACGAGCAGTACTTC; CDR3 protein: CASRVGTSGTYEQYF
V gene: TRBV10-3; J gene: TRBJ2-3; clone size: -; D gene: -; CDR3 DNA: TGTGCCATCAGTGACCCTTACTACGGGACTGACACAGATACGCAGTATTTT; CDR3 protein: CAISDPYYGTDTDTQYF
V gene: TRBV12-3/TRBV12-4; J gene: TRBJ1-1; clone size: -; D gene: TRBD1; CDR3 DNA: TGTGCCAGCAGTTGGGACAGGAGGTACACTGAAGCTTTCTTT; CDR3 protein: CASSWDRRYTEAFF
V gene: TRBV3-1; J gene: TRBJ2-1; clone size: many; D gene: -; CDR3 DNA: TGTGCCAGCAGCGACTCAGGGAATAATGAGCAGTTCTTC; CDR3 protein: CASSDSGNNEQFF
V gene: TRBV11-1; J gene: TRBJ2-1; clone size: few; D gene: TRBD2; CDR3 DNA: TGTGCCAGCAGCTTCGAATTATCAACTAGCGGGAGATCCTACAATGAGCAGTTCTTC; CDR3 protein: CASSFELSTSGRSYNEQFF
V gene: TRBV12-3/TRBV12-4; J gene: TRBJ2-1; clone size: many; D gene: TRBD1; CDR3 DNA: TGTGCCAGCAGTCTTTATGGGACAGGGGTCTCCAATGAGCAGTTCTTC; CDR3 protein: CASSLYGTGVSNEQFF
V gene: TRBV29-1; J gene: TRBJ2-7; clone size: -; D gene: TRBD1; CDR3 DNA: TGCAGCGTCGATTTTGGGGACAGGGACTCCTACGAGCAGTACTTC; CDR3 protein: CSVDFGDRDSYEQYF
V gene: TRBV11-1; J gene: TRBJ2-5; clone size: many; D gene: -; CDR3 DNA: TGTGCCAGCAGCTTTGGTGGAGGGGCTCAGGAGACCCAGTACTTC; CDR3 protein: CASSFGGGAQETQYF
V gene: TRBV7-8; J gene: TRBJ2-2; clone size: many; D gene: TRBD1; CDR3 DNA: TGTGCCAGCAGCTTTCTGGCCCAGCCGGGACAGGGGGTTAGCGGGGAGCTGTTTTTT; CDR3 protein: CASSFLAQPGQGVSGELFF
V gene: TRBV7-2; J gene: TRBJ2-2; clone size: many; D gene: TRBD2; CDR3 DNA: TGTGCCAGCAGCTCACTAGCGGGATTAAACACCGGGGAGCTGTTTTTT; CDR3 protein: CASSSLAGLNTGELFF
V gene: TRBV5-6; J gene: TRBJ2-5; clone size: many; D gene: -; CDR3 DNA: TGTGCCAGCAGCTTACCAGGGGTAAAGGCGGAGACCCAGTACTTC; CDR3 protein: CASSLPGVKAETQYF
V gene: TRBV12-3/TRBV12-4; J gene: TRBJ2-7; clone size: many; D gene: TRBD2; CDR3 DNA: TGTGCCAGCAGTGCGAGCGGGGGCCGAACCTACGAGCAGTACTTC; CDR3 protein: CASSASGGRTYEQYF
V gene: TRBV7-2; J gene: TRBJ2-3; clone size: many; D gene: -; CDR3 DNA: TGTGCCAGCAGCTCCCCGGGGATGGACACAGATACGCAGTATTTT; CDR3 protein: CASSSPGMDTDTQYF
V gene: TRBV4-3; J gene: TRBJ2-1; clone size: many; D gene: -; CDR3 DNA: TGCGCCAGCAGCCAAGAGGCGGCAGCTCGCGTCCCCTACAATGAGCAGTTCTTC; CDR3 protein: CASSQEAAARVPYNEQFF
V gene: TRBV20-1; J gene: TRBJ2-7; clone size: -; D gene: -; CDR3 DNA: TGCAGTGCTAGTGATCGGGGCCCCTACGAGCAGTACTTC; CDR3 protein: CSASDRGPYEQYF
V gene: TRBV7-9; J gene: TRBJ2-1; clone size: many; D gene: -; CDR3 DNA: TGTGCCAGCAGCTTAGGGCAGGACCCCTACAATGAGCAGTTCTTC; CDR3 protein: CASSLGQDPYNEQFF
V gene: TRBV7-9; J gene: TRBJ2-7; clone size: many; D gene: TRBD1; CDR3 DNA: TGTGCCAGCAGCTACCGGGACAGGTCCCACGAGCAGTACTTC; CDR3 protein: CASSYRDRSHEQYF
V gene: TRBV9; J gene: TRBJ2-3; clone size: many; D gene: -; CDR3 DNA: TGTGCCAGCAGCGTAGAGGCTGAAGATACGCAGTATTTT; CDR3 protein: CASSVEAEDTQYF
V gene: TRBV5-6; J gene: TRBJ2-7; clone size: many; D gene: -; CDR3 DNA: TGTGCCAGCAGCTTGGGGCTTCCAGGGTCCTACGAGCAGTACTTC; CDR3 protein: CASSLGLPGSYEQYF
V gene: TRBV7-8; J gene: TRBJ2-5; clone size: -; D gene: TRBD2; CDR3 DNA: TGTGCCAGCAGCTCTCCGGGACTAGCGGAGAGACAATCCCAAGAGACCCAGTACTTC; CDR3 protein: CASSSPGLAERQSQETQYF
V gene: TRBV27; J gene: TRBJ2-7; clone size: -; D gene: TRBD2; CDR3 DNA: TGTGCCAGCAGTTTGGGGCCGGGACTAGCGGGTTACGAGCAGTACTTC; CDR3 protein: CASSLGPGLAGYEQYF
V gene: TRBV15; J gene: TRBJ2-1; clone size: many; D gene: -; CDR3 DNA: TGTGCCACCAGCAGAGAAAACGCAAGAGATGAGCAGTTCTTC; CDR3 protein: CATSRENARDEQFF
V gene: TRBV12-3/TRBV12-4; J gene: TRBJ2-1; clone size: -; D gene: -; CDR3 DNA: TGTGCCAGCAGTTTGGGCGCGGGGACTTCACCCAATGAGCAGTTCTTC; CDR3 protein: CASSLGAGTSPNEQFF
V gene: TRBV20-1; J gene: TRBJ2-7; clone size: -; D gene: TRBD2; CDR3 DNA: TGCAGTGCTAGACAGGGACTAGACTACGAGCAGTACTTC; CDR3 protein: CSARQGLDYEQYF
V gene: TRBV11-2; J gene: TRBJ2-2; clone size: few; D gene: -; CDR3 DNA: TGTGCCAGCAGCCCCCCCCGGGACAACACCGGGGAGCTGTTTTTT; CDR3 protein: CASSPPRDNTGELFF
V gene: TRBV6-2/TRBV6-3; J gene: TRBJ2-1; clone size: few; D gene: TRBD2; CDR3 DNA: TGTGCCAGCACCGAGGGACTAGCGGGACTCGATGAGCAGTTCTTC; CDR3 protein: CASTEGLAGLDEQFF
V gene: TRBV7-2; J gene: TRBJ2-1; clone size: many; D gene: -; CDR3 DNA: TGTGCCAGCAGCGCAATACTAGAGGATGAGCAGTTCTTC; CDR3 protein: CASSAILEDEQFF
V gene: TRBV6-2/TRBV6-3; J gene: TRBJ2-1; clone size: -; D gene: -; CDR3 DNA: TGTGCCAGCATGGGGGCCTCGTATTATGAGCAGTTCTTC; CDR3 protein: CASMGASYYEQFF
V gene: TRBV20-1; J gene: TRBJ2-1; clone size: many; D gene: -; CDR3 DNA: TGCAGTGCGCGGGTCTTCAATGAGCAGTTCTTC; CDR3 protein: CSARVFNEQFF
V gene: TRBV19; J gene: TRBJ2-2; clone size: -; D gene: -; CDR3 DNA: TGTGCCAGTAGTATTCAGGGCTGGAACACCGGGGAGCTGTTTTTT; CDR3 protein: CASSIQGWNTGELFF
V gene: TRBV27; J gene: TRBJ2-5; clone size: few; D gene: -; CDR3 DNA: TGTGCCAGCAGTTCTGGTGGCGGAGGGGGGGAGACCCAGTACTTC; CDR3 protein: CASSSGGGGGETQYF
V gene: TRBV29-1; J gene: TRBJ1-2; clone size: many; D gene: -; CDR3 DNA: TGCAGCGTTGAAGATCTCGAAGGCTACACCTTC; CDR3 protein: CSVEDLEGYTF
V gene: TRBV15; J gene: TRBJ2-1; clone size: many; D gene: -; CDR3 DNA: TGTGCCACCAGCAGAGATTTGGGGTCCGGCAATGAGCAGTTCTTC; CDR3 protein: CATSRDLGSGNEQFF
V gene: TRBV29-1; J gene: TRBJ2-7; clone size: -; D gene: -; CDR3 DNA: TGCAGCGTTGGTCACGGTGACGAGCAGTACTTC; CDR3 protein: CSVGHGDEQYF
V gene: TRBV7-9; J gene: TRBJ2-7; clone size: many; D gene: -; CDR3 DNA: TGTGCCAGCAGCCCGCTTGCCTCCTACGAGCAGTACTTC; CDR3 protein: CASSPLASYEQYF
V gene: TRBV4-3; J gene: TRBJ2-1; clone size: many; D gene: TRBD2; CDR3 DNA: TGCGCCAGCAGCCAAGATTGGGGACTAGCGAAGTCCTACAATGAGCAGTTCTTC; CDR3 protein: CASSQDWGLAKSYNEQFF
V gene: TRBV29-1; J gene: TRBJ2-7; clone size: many; D gene: -; CDR3 DNA: TGCAGCGCCGCGGAGGTGGGCGCCGAGCAGTACTTC; CDR3 protein: CSAAEVGAEQYF
V gene: TRBV3-1; J gene: TRBJ2-1; clone size: -; D gene: TRBD2; CDR3 DNA: TGTGCCAGCAGCCACGAAGGACTAGCGGGGGCATACTCCTACAATGAGCAGTTCTTC; CDR3 protein: CASSHEGLAGAYSYNEQFF
V gene: TRBV28; J gene: TRBJ2-5; clone size: -; D gene: TRBD1; CDR3 DNA: TGTGCCAGCAGTTTATGGAGCGAACTCACAGGGGGGTCCGAAGAGACCCAGTACTTC; CDR3 protein: CASSLWSELTGGSEETQYF
V gene: TRBV19; J gene: TRBJ2-7; clone size: -; D gene: TRBD1; CDR3 DNA: TGTGCCAGTAGTATCTGGACAGGGGAAGAGCAGGACTTC; CDR3 protein: CASSIWTGEEQDF
V gene: TRBV15; J gene: TRBJ2-5; clone size: -; D gene: -; CDR3 DNA: TGTGCCACCAGCCGGAGTTTGCGGGGAGCCTGGGAGACCCAGTACTTC; CDR3 protein: CATSRSLRGAWETQYF